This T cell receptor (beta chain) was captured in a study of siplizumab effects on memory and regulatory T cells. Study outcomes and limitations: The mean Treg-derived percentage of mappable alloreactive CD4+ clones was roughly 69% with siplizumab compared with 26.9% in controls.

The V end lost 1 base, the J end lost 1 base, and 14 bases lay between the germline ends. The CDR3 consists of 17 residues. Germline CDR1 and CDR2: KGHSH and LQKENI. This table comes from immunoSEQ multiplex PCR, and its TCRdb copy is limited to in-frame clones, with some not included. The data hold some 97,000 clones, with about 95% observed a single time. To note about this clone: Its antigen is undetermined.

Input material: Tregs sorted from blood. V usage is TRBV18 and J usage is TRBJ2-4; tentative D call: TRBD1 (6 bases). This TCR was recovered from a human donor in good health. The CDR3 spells CASSPLVTGSAKNIQYF. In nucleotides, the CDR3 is TGTGCCAGCTCACCACTCGTTACAGGGTCCGCCAAAAACATTCAGTACTTC.